This record covers a single TCR beta chain. What it recognizes is unknown. The CDR3 has 15 amino acids. The V gene's germline CDR1 is MDHEN and CDR2 SYDVKM. J gave up 0 bases and V 6 bases, and 4 bases lay outside the gene matches. The data were taken from a study of shared clonotypes between healthy human individuals. Across the whole study: The study enrolled a couple of women and a few men aged 18 to 49. Study results and caveats: Sample collection involved blood only; tissue repertoires are likely different. Although depth was large, rarefaction showed that sequencing of the sorted subsets was incomplete.

Naive CD8 cells lacked CD45RO and underwent positive selection for CCR7, leaving out terminally differentiated effector memory CD45RA+ cells. Profiled with immunoSEQ multiplex PCR; TCRdb holds only in-frame clones, not every one. Among over 2,000,000 clones, around 93% were seen once, and the ten largest hold around 1.7%. The sequenced sample consisted of naive CD8+ T cells from PBMCs. V and J are TRBV28 and TRBJ2-2, with 7 positions matching TRBD1. The TCR comes from a man aged 18 to 35 in good health. Some clones in this sample may be carry-over from other donors' samples. The chain's CDR3 is CASSWDRANTGELFF. Here the CDR3 DNA reads TGTGCCAGCAGCTGGGACAGAGCGAACACCGGGGAGCTGTTTTTT.